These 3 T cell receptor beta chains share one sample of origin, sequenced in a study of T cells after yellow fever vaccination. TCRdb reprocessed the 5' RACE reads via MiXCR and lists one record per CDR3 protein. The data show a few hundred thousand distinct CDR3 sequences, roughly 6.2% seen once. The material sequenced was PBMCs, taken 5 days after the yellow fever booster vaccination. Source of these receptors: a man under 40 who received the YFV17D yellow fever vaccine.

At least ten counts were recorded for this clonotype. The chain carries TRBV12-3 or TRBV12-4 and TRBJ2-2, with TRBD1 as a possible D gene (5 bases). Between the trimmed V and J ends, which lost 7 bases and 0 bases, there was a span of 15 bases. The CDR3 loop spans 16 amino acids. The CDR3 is CASIPSGRANTGELFF. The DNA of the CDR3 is TGTGCCAGCATCCCCTCGGGCAGGGCGAACACCGGGGAGCTGTTTTTT.

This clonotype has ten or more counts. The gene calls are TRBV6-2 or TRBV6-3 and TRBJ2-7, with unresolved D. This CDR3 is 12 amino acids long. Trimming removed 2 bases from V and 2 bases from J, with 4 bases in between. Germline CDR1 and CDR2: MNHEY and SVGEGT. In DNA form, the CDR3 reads TGTGCCAGCAGTTACGTCGCCTACGAGCAGTACTTC. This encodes CASSYVAYEQYF.

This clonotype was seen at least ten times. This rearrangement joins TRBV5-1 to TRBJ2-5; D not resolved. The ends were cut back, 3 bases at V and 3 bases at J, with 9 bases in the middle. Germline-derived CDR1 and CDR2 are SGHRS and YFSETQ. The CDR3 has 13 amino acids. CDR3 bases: TGCGCCAGCAGCTCAAGGGCGGAAGAGACCCAGTACTTC. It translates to CASSSRAEETQYF.